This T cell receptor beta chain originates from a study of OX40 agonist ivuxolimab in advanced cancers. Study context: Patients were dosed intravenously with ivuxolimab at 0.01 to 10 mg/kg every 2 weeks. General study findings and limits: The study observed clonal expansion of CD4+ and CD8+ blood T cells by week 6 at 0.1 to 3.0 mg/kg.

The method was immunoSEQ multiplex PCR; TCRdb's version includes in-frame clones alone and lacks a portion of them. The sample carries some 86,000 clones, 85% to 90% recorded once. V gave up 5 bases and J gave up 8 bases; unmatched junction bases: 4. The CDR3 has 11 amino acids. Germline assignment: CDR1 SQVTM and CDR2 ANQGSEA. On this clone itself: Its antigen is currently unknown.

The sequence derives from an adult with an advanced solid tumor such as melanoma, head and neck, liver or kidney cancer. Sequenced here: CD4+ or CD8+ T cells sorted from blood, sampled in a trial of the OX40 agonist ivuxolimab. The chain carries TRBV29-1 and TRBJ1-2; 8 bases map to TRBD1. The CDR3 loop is CSVLQGAGYTF. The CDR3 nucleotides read TGCAGCGTTCTCCAGGGGGCGGGCTACACCTTC. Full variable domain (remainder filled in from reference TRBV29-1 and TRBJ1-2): SAVISQKPSRDICQRGTSLTIQCQVDSQVTMMFWYRQQPGQSLTLIATANQGSEATYESGFVIDKFPISRPNLTFSTLTVSNMSPEDSSIYLCSVLQGAGYTFGSGTRLTVV.